The 26 T cell receptor beta chains listed next were all sequenced from one sample in a study of blood T cell repertoires in COVID-19. Repertoires were generated with immunoSEQ multiplex PCR, while TCRdb's copy carries only in-frame clones and drops some. The sample yields tens of thousands of clones, under 80% seen once. The sequenced sample was peripheral blood. The receptors here all came from a human donor in a cohort sampled during active COVID-19.

The rearrangement links TRBV28 to TRBJ1-2; TRBD1 matches 9 bases. This CDR3 comprises 16 residues. CDR1 and CDR2 (germline): MDHEN, SYDVKM. Unmatched junction bases numbered 9, after V lost 6 bases and J lost 1 base. The CDR3 nucleotides are TGTGCCAGCAGCTCCCCCGACAGGGGGTTTAACTATGGCTACACCTTC. As protein: CASSSPDRGFNYGYTF.

This chain uses TRBV11-1 with TRBJ1-2; TRBD1 matches at 8 bases. V was pared by 6 bases and J by 7 bases, with 1 base of the junction left unmatched. The CDR3 has 11 residues. Germline assignment: CDR1 SGHAT and CDR2 FQDESV (reference sequence). The CDR3 protein is CASRTGAGYTF. CDR3 DNA sequence: TGTGCCAGCAGGACAGGGGCTGGCTACACCTTC.

A few counts support this clone. V and J are TRBV10-3 and TRBJ1-2; TRBD1 aligns across 9 bases. Germline V gene lookup returns CDR1 ENHRY and CDR2 SYGVKD. CDR3 length equals 14 residues. V gave up 4 bases and J gave up 4 bases; unmatched junction bases: 4. The CDR3 nucleotides are TGTGCCATCAGTGGGACAGGGGCTCCCTATGGCTACACCTTC. The encoded protein is CAISGTGAPYGYTF.

The V gene is TRBV18, the J gene TRBJ2-1, with 8 bases identical to TRBD2. Germline CDR1 is KGHSH and CDR2 is LQKENI. The CDR3 totals 16 residues. Trimming took 6 bases from V and 3 from J; bases not matched to a gene: 10. CDR3 loop: CASSPPSGGNYNEQFF. The DNA of the CDR3 is TGTGCCAGCTCCCCTCCCAGCGGGGGAAACTACAATGAGCAGTTCTTC.

This chain's CDR3 is CASRCGTGTVGNQPQHF. In nucleotides, the CDR3 is TGTGCAAGTCGTTGTGGGACAGGGACCGTTGGCAATCAGCCCCAGCATTTT. J is TRBJ1-5 and V is TRBV12-2; the DNA was not compared with TRBD1, the D call given in the table. TRBV12-2 is listed as a pseudogene. The CDR3 contains 17 residues.

The chain joins TRBV11-3 to TRBJ1-1, with unresolved D. CDR3 length: 13 residues. Germline V CDR1 and CDR2: SGHNT, YENEEA. V lost 0 bases, J lost 1 base, and 3 bases lay in between. The CDR3 loop reads CASSLDRNTEAFF. DNA for the CDR3: TGTGCCAGCAGCTTAGACAGGAACACTGAAGCTTTCTTT.

About this clone itself: The sample has other DNA sequences that encode this CDR3 too. This chain connects TRBV7-2 to TRBJ2-5; 7 bases align to TRBD2. The CDR3 consists of 14 residues. V shed 1 base, J shed 3 bases, and the junction held 2 bases outside the gene matches. Germline loops: CDR1 SGHTA, CDR2 FQGNSA. The CDR3 coding sequence is TGTGCCAGCAGCTTAGGCGCGGGAGAAGAGACCCAGTACTTC. The encoded protein is CASSLGAGEETQYF.

This chain uses TRBV21-1 with TRBJ2-7; the listed D gene, TRBD2, was not tested against the DNA. TRBV21-1 is designated a pseudogene. The CDR3 extends over 16 amino acids. The CDR3 DNA follows: TGTGCCAGCAGCACACATACGACTAGGGTAAGCCACGAGCAGTACTTC. It encodes CASSTHTTRVSHEQYF.

CDR3 DNA sequence: TGTGCCAGCAGCTGGACTAGCGGCCATTCCGAGCAGTACTTC. Translated: CASSWTSGHSEQYF. J is TRBJ2-7 and V is TRBV7-9; 10 bases fit TRBD2. The V gene end was trimmed by 4 bases and the J gene end by 6 bases; junction bases not matched to a gene: 6. The CDR3 runs to 14 residues. Germline CDR1 reads SEHNR; CDR2 reads FQNEAQ (reference sequence).

This clone was recorded only once. This rearrangement joins TRBV5-1 to TRBJ1-2; no clear D. The length of the CDR3 is 13 residues. The V end lost 0 bases, the J end lost 2 bases, and 5 bases lay between the germline ends. Germline V CDR1 and CDR2: SGHRS, YFSETQ. CDR3 residues: CASSLARNYGYTF. The CDR3 region has the DNA TGCGCCAGCAGCTTGGCGCGAAACTATGGCTACACCTTC.

The rearrangement joins TRBV6-5 to TRBJ2-7; 9 nucleotides align to TRBD1. The junction had 3 bases not matched to a gene; V was cut back by 2 bases and J by 7 bases. Germline V gene data show CDR1 as MNHEY and CDR2 as SVGAGI. The CDR3 covers 13 residues. DNA of the CDR3: TGTGCCAGCAGTTACGGGACAGGGAGGGAGCAGTACTTC. This sequence encodes CASSYGTGREQYF.

The V and J genes are TRBV9 and TRBJ1-3, with no clear D. The CDR3 has 14 residues. V lost 3 bases, J lost 2 bases, and 9 bases lay in between. The germline CDR1 and CDR2 sequences are SGDLS and YYNGEE. The CDR3 loop reads CASSEEGAGNTIYF. CDR3 sequence (DNA): TGTGCCAGCAGCGAAGAAGGAGCTGGAAACACCATATATTTT.

The chain uses TRBV6-2 or TRBV6-3 and TRBJ1-5; 7 bases agree with TRBD1. The ends lost 0 bases at V and 5 bases at J; junction bases unmatched: 4. Germline CDR1 MNHEY, CDR2 SVGEGT. This CDR3 spans 15 amino acids. The CDR3 sequence is CASSYSQGWDQPQHF. CDR3 nucleotide sequence: TGTGCCAGCAGTTACTCACAGGGGTGGGATCAGCCCCAGCATTTT.

V gene TRBV15 combines with J gene TRBJ2-7; 11 bases line up with TRBD2. CDR3 length: 15 residues. CDR1 and CDR2 (germline): LNHNV, YYDKDF (reference sequence). The trim removed 3 bases at V and 2 bases at J, leaving 3 bases unmatched. CDR3 sequence (DNA): TGTGCCACCAGCAGGGGGACTAGCGGTACCTACGAGCAGTACTTC. Translation gives CATSRGTSGTYEQYF.

The chain uses TRBV2 and TRBJ1-5; a possible D gene is TRBD1 (6 bases). The CDR3 loop spans 14 amino acids. Germline assignment: CDR1 SNHLY and CDR2 FYNNEI. V was cut by 2 bases and J by 6 bases, with 11 bases left in between. CDR3 nucleotide sequence: TGTGCCAGCAGTGAATATGGGGGCAGTCAGCCCCAGCATTTT. Residues: CASSEYGGSQPQHF.

The chain links TRBV5-1 to TRBJ2-1; 7 nucleotides line up with TRBD1. Trimming took 7 bases from V and 7 from J; bases not matched to a gene: 8. CDR1 and CDR2 from the germline V gene are SGHRS and YFSETQ. This CDR3 has 13 amino acids. Written as DNA, the CDR3 is TGCGCCAGCGTCGAGGGACAGAAGAATGAGCAGTTCTTC. It is translated as CASVEGQKNEQFF.

The chain combines TRBV5-6 with TRBJ2-7; D not resolved. Per germline, CDR1 SGHDT and CDR2 YYEEEE. The germline V and J ends were trimmed by 1 base and 3 bases, with 8 bases remaining between them. This CDR3 is built from 13 residues. CDR3 residues: CASSLRGLYEQYF. The CDR3 nucleotides are TGTGCCAGCAGCTTGCGAGGCCTCTACGAGCAGTACTTC.

A word on this clone: Other nucleotide sequences in the sample specify the same CDR3. The chain combines TRBV9 with TRBJ1-1; the D gene is possibly TRBD1 (5 bases). CDR3 length: 14 residues. Germline assignment: CDR1 SGDLS and CDR2 YYNGEE. Trimming took 0 bases from V and 4 from J, leaving 10 bases between them. The CDR3 sequence: CASSVGGEGTEAFF. The CDR3 DNA follows: TGTGCCAGCAGCGTAGGAGGGGAGGGCACTGAAGCTTTCTTT.

V usage is TRBV19 and J usage is TRBJ2-5; 12 bases map to TRBD2. Losses at the gene ends were 6 bases for V and 5 bases for J; bases not matched to a gene: 10. Germline loops: CDR1 LNHDA, CDR2 SQIVND (reference sequence). There are 16 residues in the CDR3. The CDR3 DNA follows: TGTGCCAGTAGGAAAAAACTAGCGGGGGGTGGGGAGACCCAGTACTTC. Translating gives CASRKKLAGGGETQYF.

The rearrangement uses TRBV27 and TRBJ2-3, with 8 bases identical to TRBD2. V trimming: 2 bases; J trimming: 6 bases; junction bases outside the gene matches: 13. Looked up from germline, CDR1 is MNHEY and CDR2 is SMNVEV (reference sequence). CDR3 length: 17 amino acids. The CDR3 is CASSLENFAGGRDTQYF. In DNA, the CDR3 is TGTGCCAGCAGTTTAGAAAATTTCGCGGGGGGCCGGGATACGCAGTATTTT.

The chain has TRBV25-1 and TRBJ2-7; D may be TRBD2 (6 bases). The length of the CDR3 is 13 residues. Germline V gene sequence: CDR1 MGHDK, CDR2 SYGVNS. V lost 3 bases to trimming and J lost 7 bases, with 13 bases between them. CDR3 amino acids: CASSDFGGREQYF. CDR3 DNA sequence: TGTGCCAGCAGTGATTTTGGAGGGCGGGAGCAGTACTTC.

The CDR3 DNA sequence: TGTGCCAGCAGCTTAGTTCTAACAACAGACGACGAGCAGTACTTC. As protein: CASSLVLTTDDEQYF. The chain couples TRBV7-2 to TRBJ2-7; no clear D. The CDR3 is 15 residues long. Trimming left V 1 base short and J 5 bases short, with 15 bases between. Germline CDR1 and CDR2: SGHTA and FQGNSA.

The V and J genes are TRBV6-5 and TRBJ1-2; 9 bases align to TRBD1. Germline V gene data show CDR1 as MNHEY and CDR2 as SVGAGI. With 6 bases clipped from V and 2 bases from J, the junction kept 4 bases outside the gene matches. The CDR3 runs 14 residues. The CDR3 DNA sequence: TGTGCCAGCAGGATAGGACAGGGGAACTATGGCTACACCTTC. Translated, it gives CASRIGQGNYGYTF.

This chain uses TRBV5-1 with TRBJ1-4; 7 bases fit TRBD1. There are 14 residues in the CDR3. Germline assignment: CDR1 SGHRS and CDR2 YFSETQ. V lost 4 bases and J lost 5; bases outside the gene matches: 5. The CDR3: CASSLGTVNEKLFF. CDR3 coding DNA: TGCGCCAGCAGCCTTGGGACAGTCAATGAAAAACTGTTTTTT.

V usage is TRBV5-1 and J usage is TRBJ2-7, with D possibly matching TRBD2 (6 bases). Germline V gene lookup returns CDR1 SGHRS and CDR2 YFSETQ. CDR3 length equals 14 residues. V was shortened by 4 bases and J by 2 bases, with 13 bases between the two germline ends. The CDR3 region has the DNA TGCGCCAGCAGCGAATTTAGCGGAACCTACGAGCAGTACTTC. It translates to CASSEFSGTYEQYF.

In this sample, this clone turned up once. This chain connects TRBV6-2 or TRBV6-3 to TRBJ2-7, with TRBD1 matching 8 bases. Germline V gives CDR1 MNHEY, CDR2 SVGEGT. V lost 5 bases to trimming and J lost 3 bases; unmatched junction nucleotides: 9. This CDR3 spans 15 amino acids. CDR3 sequence (DNA): TGTGCCAGCAGTCCCCGGACAGGGAGTTACTACGAGCAGTACTTC. Its translation is CASSPRTGSYYEQYF.